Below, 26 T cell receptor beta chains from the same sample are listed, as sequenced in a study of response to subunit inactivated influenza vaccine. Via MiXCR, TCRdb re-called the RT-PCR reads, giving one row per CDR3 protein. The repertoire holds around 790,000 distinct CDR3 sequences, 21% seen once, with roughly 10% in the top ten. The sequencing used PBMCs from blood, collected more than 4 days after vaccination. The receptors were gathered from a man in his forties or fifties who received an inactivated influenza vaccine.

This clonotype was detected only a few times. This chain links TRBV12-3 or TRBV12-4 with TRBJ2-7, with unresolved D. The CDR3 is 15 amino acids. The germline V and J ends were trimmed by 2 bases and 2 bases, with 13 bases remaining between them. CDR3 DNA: TGTGCCAGCAGTTTATGGTCCGACCGAGCCTACGAGCAGTACTTC. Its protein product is CASSLWSDRAYEQYF.

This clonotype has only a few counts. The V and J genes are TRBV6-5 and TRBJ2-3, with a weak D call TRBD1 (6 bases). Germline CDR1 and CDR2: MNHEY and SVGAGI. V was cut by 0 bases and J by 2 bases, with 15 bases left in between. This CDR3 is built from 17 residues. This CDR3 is CASSYSAGTSNTDTQYF. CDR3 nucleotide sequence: TGTGCCAGCAGTTACTCGGCTGGGACATCTAACACAGATACGCAGTATTTT.

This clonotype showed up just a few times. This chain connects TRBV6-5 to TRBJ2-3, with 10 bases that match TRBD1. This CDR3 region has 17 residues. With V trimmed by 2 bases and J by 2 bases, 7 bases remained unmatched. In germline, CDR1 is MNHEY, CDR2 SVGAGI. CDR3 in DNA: TGTGCCAGCAGTTACCCCGCGACAGGGGGCGACACAGATACGCAGTATTTT. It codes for CASSYPATGGDTDTQYF.

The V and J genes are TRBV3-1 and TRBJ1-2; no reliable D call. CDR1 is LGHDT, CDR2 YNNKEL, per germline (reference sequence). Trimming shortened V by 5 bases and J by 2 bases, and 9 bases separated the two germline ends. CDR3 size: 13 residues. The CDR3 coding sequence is TGTGCCAGCAGCGCGCGGACCAACTATGGCTACACCTTC. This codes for CASSARTNYGYTF. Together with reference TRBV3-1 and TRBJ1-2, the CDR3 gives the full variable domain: DTAVSQTPKYLVTQMGNDKSIKCEQNLGHDTMYWYKQDSKKFLKIMFSYNNKELIINETVPNRFSPKSPDKAHLNLHINSLELGDSAVYFCASSARTNYGYTFGSGTRLTVV.

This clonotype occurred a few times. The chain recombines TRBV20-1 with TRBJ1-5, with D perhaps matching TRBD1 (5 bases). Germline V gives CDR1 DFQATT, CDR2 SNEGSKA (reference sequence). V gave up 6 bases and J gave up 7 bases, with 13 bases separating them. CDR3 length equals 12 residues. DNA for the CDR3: TGCAGTGCCAAACTCGGGGGACAGCCCCAGCATTTT. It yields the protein CSAKLGGQPQHF.

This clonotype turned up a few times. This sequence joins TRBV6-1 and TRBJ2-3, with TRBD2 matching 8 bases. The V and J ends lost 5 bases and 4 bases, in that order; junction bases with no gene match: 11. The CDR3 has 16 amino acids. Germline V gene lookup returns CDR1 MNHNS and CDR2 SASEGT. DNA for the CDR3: TGTGCCAGCAGTCGGTTGAGACTAGCGTTTGCAGATACGCAGTATTTT. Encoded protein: CASSRLRLAFADTQYF.

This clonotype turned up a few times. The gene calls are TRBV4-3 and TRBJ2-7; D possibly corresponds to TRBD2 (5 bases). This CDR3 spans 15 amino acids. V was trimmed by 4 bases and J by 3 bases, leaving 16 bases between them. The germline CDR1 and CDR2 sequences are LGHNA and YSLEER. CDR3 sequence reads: CASSPARRADYEQYF. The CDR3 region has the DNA TGCGCCAGCAGCCCCGCCCGGCGGGCAGACTACGAGCAGTACTTC.

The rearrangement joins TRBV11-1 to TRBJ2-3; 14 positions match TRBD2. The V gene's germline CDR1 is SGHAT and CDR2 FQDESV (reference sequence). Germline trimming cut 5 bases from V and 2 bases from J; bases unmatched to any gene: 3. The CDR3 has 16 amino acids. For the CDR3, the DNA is TGTGCCAGCAGCGGACTAGCGGGGGGCCTCACAGATACGCAGTATTTT. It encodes CASSGLAGGLTDTQYF.

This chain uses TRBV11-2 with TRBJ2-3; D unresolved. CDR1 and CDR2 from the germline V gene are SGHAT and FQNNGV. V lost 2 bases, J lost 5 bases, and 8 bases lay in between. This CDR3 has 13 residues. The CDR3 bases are TGTGCCAGCAGCTTATTACGGAGAGATACGCAGTATTTT. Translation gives CASSLLRRDTQYF.

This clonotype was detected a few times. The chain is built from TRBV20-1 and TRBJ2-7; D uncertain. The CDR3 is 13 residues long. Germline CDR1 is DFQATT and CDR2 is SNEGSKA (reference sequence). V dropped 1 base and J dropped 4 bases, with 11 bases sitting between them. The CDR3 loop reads CSARVVGAYEQYF. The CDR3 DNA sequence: TGCAGTGCTAGAGTGGTTGGCGCTTACGAGCAGTACTTC.

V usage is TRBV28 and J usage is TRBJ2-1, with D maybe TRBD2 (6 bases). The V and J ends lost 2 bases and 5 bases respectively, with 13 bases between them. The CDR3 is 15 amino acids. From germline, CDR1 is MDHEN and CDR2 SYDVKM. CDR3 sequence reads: CASSLNAGSDNEQFF. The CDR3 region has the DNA TGTGCCAGCAGTTTAAATGCGGGATCGGACAATGAGCAGTTCTTC.

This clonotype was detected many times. CDR3 coding DNA: TGTGCCAGCTCCTCCTCATCTGGAGATACGCAGTATTTT. Its translation: CASSSSSGDTQYF. V is TRBV7-2 and J is TRBJ2-3, with D uncertain. This CDR3 has 13 amino acids. The V gene lost 8 bases and the J gene lost 5 bases, with 14 bases spanning the gap. Germline CDR1 and CDR2: SGHTA and FQGNSA.

The CDR3 here is CASSQADRGSYGYTF. The CDR3 coding sequence is TGTGCCAGCAGCCAGGCCGACAGGGGCTCTTATGGCTACACCTTC. V usage is TRBV3-1 and J usage is TRBJ1-2, with 8 bases matching TRBD1. Germline V lookup: CDR1 LGHDT, CDR2 YNNKEL (reference sequence). The CDR3 has 15 residues. V was pared by 3 bases and J by 5 bases, with 8 bases of the junction left unmatched.

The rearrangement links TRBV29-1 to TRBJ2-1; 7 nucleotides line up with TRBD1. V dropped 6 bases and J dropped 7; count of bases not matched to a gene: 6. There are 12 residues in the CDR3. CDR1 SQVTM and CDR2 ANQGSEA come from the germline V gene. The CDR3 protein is CSVEQGTNEQFF. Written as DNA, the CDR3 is TGCAGCGTCGAACAGGGGACAAATGAGCAGTTCTTC.

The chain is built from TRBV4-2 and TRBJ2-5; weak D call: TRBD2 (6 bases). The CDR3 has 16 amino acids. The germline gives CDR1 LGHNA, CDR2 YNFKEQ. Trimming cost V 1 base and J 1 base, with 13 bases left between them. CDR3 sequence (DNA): TGTGCCAGCAGCCAAGCGTCACTAGCAGGCCAAGAGACCCAGTACTTC. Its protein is CASSQASLAGQETQYF.

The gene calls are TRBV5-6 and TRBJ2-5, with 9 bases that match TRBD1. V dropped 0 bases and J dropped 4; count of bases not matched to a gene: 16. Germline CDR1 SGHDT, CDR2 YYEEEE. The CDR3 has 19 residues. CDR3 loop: CASSLAPLSGTGRGETQYF. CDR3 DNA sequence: TGTGCCAGCAGCTTGGCTCCTTTATCCGGGACAGGGCGTGGAGAGACCCAGTACTTC.

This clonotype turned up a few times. The DNA for the CDR3 is TGTGCCAGCAGTCCAGGAGACCTGGGCTACAATGAGCAGTTCTTC. Translation gives CASSPGDLGYNEQFF. This chain links TRBV28 with TRBJ2-1; D ambiguous. The ends were cut back, 5 bases at V and 3 bases at J, with 14 bases in the middle. Per germline, CDR1 MDHEN and CDR2 SYDVKM. CDR3 length: 15 amino acids. Full variable domain (rest looked up from reference TRBV28 and TRBJ2-1): DVKVTQSSRYLVKRTGEKVFLECVQDMDHENMFWYRQDPGLGLRLIYFSYDVKMKEKGDIPEGYSVSREKKERFSLILESASTNQTSMYLCASSPGDLGYNEQFFGPGTRLTVL.

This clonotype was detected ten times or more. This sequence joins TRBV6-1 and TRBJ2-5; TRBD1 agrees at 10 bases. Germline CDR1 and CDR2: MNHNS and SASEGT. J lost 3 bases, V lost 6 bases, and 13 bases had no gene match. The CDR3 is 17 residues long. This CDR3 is CASRAGTGVHKKETQYF. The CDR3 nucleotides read TGTGCCAGCAGGGCCGGGACAGGGGTCCACAAGAAAGAGACCCAGTACTTC.

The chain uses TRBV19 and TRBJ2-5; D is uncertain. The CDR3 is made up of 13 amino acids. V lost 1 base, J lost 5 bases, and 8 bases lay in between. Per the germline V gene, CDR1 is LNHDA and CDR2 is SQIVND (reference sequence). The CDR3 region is CASSIAAGETQYF. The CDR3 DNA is TGTGCCAGTAGTATAGCGGCTGGGGAGACCCAGTACTTC.

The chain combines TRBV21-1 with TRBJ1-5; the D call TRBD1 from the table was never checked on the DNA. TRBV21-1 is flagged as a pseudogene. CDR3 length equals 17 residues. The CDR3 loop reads CASSRRTGGRSNQPQHF. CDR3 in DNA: TGTGCCAGCAGCAGACGGACAGGGGGCAGAAGCAATCAGCCCCAGCATTTT.

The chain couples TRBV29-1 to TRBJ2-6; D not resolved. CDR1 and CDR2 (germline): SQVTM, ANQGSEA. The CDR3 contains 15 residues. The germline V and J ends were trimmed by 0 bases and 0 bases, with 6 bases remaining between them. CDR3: CSVEEGVSGANVLTF. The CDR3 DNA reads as TGCAGCGTTGAAGAAGGAGTCTCTGGGGCCAACGTCCTGACTTTC.

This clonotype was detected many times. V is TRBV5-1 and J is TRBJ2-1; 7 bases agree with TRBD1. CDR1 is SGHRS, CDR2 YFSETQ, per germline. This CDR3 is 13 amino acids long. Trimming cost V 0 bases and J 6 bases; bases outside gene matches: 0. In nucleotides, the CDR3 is TGCGCCAGCAGCTTGGGACAGGGCAATGAGCAGTTCTTC. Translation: CASSLGQGNEQFF.

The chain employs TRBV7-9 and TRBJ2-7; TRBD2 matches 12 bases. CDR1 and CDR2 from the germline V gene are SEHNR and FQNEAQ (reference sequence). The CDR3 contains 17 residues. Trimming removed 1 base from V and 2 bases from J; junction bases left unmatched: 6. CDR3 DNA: TGTGCCAGCAGCTTAGGCGTACTAGCGGGAGGCACCTACGAGCAGTACTTC. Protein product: CASSLGVLAGGTYEQYF.

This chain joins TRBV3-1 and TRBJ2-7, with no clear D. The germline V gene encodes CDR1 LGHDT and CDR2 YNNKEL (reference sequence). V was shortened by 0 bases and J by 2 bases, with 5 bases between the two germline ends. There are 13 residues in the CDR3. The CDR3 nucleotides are TGTGCCAGCAGCCAAGACGCGGCCTACGAGCAGTACTTC. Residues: CASSQDAAYEQYF.

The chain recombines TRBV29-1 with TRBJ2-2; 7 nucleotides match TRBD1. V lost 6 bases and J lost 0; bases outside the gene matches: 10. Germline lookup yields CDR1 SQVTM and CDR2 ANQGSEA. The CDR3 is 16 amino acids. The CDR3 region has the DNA TGCAGCGTGGAGACAGGGCCGGCCGCGAACACCGGGGAGCTGTTTTTT. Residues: CSVETGPAANTGELFF.

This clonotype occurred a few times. CDR3 sequence reads: CASSQSTEPFYEQYF. DNA of the CDR3: TGTGCCAGCAGCCAATCGACGGAACCCTTCTACGAGCAGTACTTC. The V gene is TRBV4-2, the J gene TRBJ2-7; D is unresolved. The CDR3 contains 15 residues. CDR1 is LGHNA and CDR2 is YNFKEQ in the germline V gene. V lost 2 bases and J 3 bases, leaving 14 bases between the germline ends.